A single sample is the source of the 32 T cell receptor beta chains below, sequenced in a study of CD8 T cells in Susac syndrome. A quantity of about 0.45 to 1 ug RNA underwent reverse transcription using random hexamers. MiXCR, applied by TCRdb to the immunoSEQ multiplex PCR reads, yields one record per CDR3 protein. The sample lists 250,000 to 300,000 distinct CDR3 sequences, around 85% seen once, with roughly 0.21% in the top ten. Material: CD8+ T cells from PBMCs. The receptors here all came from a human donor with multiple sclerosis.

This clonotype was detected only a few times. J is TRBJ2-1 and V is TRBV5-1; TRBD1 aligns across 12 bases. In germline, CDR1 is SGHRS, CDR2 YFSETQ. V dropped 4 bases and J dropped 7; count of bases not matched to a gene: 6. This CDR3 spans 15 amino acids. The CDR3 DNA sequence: TGCGCCAGCAGCCAGGGACAGGGGGCGCGGAATGAGCAGTTCTTC. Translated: CASSQGQGARNEQFF.

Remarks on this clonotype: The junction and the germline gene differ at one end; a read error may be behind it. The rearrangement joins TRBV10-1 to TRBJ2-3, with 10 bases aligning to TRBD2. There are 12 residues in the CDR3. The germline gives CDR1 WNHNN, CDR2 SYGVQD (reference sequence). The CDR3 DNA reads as TGCGCCAGCAGTGGGCTAGCGGGAGTTAAACGTTTT. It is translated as CASSGLAGVKRF.

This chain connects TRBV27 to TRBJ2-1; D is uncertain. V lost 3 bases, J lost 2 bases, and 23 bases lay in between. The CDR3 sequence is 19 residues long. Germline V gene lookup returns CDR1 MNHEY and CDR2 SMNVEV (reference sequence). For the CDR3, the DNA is TGTGCCAGCAGTTTGCCTGGGATCAGGACGGATCCAACCTACAATGAGCAGTTCTTC. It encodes CASSLPGIRTDPTYNEQFF.

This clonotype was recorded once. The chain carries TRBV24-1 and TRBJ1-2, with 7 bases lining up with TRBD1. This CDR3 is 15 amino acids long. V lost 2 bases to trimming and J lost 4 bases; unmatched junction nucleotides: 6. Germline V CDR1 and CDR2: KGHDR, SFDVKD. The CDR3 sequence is CATSDSGTDLYGYTF. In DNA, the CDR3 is TGTGCCACCAGTGATTCCGGGACAGACCTCTATGGCTACACCTTC.

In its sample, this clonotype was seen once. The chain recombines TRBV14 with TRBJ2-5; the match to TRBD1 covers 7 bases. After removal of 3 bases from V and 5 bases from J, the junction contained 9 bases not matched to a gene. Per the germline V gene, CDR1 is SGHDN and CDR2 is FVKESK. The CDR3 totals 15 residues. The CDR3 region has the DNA TGTGCCAGCAGCCAGACAGGGTGGGTCGGGGAGACCCAGTACTTC. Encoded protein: CASSQTGWVGETQYF.

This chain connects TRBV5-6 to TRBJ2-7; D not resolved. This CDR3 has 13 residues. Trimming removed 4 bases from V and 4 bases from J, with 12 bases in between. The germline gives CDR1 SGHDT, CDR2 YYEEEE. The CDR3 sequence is CASSPTPIYEQYF. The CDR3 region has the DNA TGTGCCAGCAGCCCCACTCCAATTTACGAGCAGTACTTC.

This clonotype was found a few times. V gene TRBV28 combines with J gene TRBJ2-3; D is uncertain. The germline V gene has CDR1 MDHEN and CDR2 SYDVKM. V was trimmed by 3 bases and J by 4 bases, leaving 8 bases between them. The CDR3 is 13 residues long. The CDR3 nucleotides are TGTGCCAGCAGTTTTCACGGAGCAGATACGCAGTATTTT. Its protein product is CASSFHGADTQYF.

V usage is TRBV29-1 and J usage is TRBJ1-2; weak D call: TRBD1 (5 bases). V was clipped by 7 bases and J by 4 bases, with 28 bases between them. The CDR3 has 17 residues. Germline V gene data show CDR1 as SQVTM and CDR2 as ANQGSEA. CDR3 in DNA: TGCAGCGCCCGAGACTTGGAGTGGGGCGGGCTGGGCTATGGCTACACCTTC. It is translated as CSARDLEWGGLGYGYTF.

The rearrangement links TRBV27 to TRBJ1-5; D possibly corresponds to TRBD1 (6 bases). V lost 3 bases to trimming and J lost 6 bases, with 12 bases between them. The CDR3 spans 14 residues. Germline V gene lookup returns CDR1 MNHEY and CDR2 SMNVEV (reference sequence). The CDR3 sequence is CASSFGGASQPQHF. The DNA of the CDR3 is TGTGCCAGCAGTTTTGGGGGGGCAAGTCAGCCCCAGCATTTT.

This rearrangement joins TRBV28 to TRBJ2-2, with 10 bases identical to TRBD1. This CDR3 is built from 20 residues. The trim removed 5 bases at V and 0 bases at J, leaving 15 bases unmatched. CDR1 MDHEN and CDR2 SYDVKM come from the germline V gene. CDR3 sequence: CASSPRTGGTLASNTGELFF. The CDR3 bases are TGTGCCAGCAGTCCGAGGACAGGGGGAACCCTAGCGTCGAACACCGGGGAGCTGTTTTTT.

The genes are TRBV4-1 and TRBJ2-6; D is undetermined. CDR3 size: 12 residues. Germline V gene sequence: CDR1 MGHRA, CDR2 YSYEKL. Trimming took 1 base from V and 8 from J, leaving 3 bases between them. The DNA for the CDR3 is TGCGCCAGCAGCCAAGGCTCCAACGTCCTGACTTTC. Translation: CASSQGSNVLTF.

CDR3 sequence reads: CASSDIRTASGANVLTF. Written as DNA, the CDR3 is TGTGCCAGCAGCGATATCAGGACGGCCTCTGGGGCCAACGTCCTGACTTTC. The V gene is TRBV5-5, the J gene TRBJ2-6; no clear D. Germline CDR1 and CDR2: SGHKS and YYEKEE (reference sequence). V was pared by 4 bases and J by 0 bases, with 14 bases between. The CDR3 length is 17 residues.

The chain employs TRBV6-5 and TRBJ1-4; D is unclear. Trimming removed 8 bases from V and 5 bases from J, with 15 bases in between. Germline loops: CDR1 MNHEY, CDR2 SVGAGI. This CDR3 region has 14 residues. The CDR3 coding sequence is TGTGCCAGCGCGGAGAAGAGACGAAATGAAAAACTGTTTTTT. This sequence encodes CASAEKRRNEKLFF.

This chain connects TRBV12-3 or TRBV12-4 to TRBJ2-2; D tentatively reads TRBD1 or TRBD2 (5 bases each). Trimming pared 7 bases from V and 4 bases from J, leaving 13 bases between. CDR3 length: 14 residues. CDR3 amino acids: CASNSEGPTGELFF. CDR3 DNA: TGTGCCAGCAACTCCGAGGGGCCCACCGGGGAGCTGTTTTTT.

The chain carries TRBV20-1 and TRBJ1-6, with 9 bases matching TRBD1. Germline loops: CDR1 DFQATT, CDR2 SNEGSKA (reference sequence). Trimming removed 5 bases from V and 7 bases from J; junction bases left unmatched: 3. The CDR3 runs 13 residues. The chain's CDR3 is CSAWGQGNSPLHF. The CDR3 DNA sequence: TGCAGTGCTTGGGGACAGGGAAATTCACCCCTCCACTTT.

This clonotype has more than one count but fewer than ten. In DNA, the CDR3 is TGTGCCAGCAGCTTAGGGTCCAGGGTAGGTGGTCAGCCCCAGCATTTT. Protein product: CASSLGSRVGGQPQHF. The V gene is TRBV11-2, the J gene TRBJ1-5; the D gene is possibly TRBD1 (5 bases). The germline gives CDR1 SGHAT, CDR2 FQNNGV. V lost 1 base and J 6 bases, leaving 16 bases between the germline ends. The CDR3 is made up of 16 amino acids.

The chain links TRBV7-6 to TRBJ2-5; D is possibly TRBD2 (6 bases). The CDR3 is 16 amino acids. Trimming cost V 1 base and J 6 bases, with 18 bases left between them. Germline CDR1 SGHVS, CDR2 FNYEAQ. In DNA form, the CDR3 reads TGTGCCAGCAGCTTAGTTCTGGGGGGAGTAGGACAGACCCAGTACTTC. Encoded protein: CASSLVLGGVGQTQYF.

The CDR3 protein is CASSSPAGGYEQYF. DNA of the CDR3: TGTGCCAGCAGCTCTCCTGCGGGTGGCTACGAGCAGTACTTC. This chain links TRBV7-9 with TRBJ2-7, with a tentative D call TRBD2 (5 bases). V was pared by 4 bases and J by 3 bases, with 13 bases between. The CDR3 sequence is 14 residues long. CDR1 and CDR2 (germline): SEHNR, FQNEAQ (reference sequence). The whole variable domain, filled in from reference TRBV7-9 and TRBJ2-7, reads DTGVSQNPRHKITKRGQNVTFRCDPISEHNRLYWYRQTLGQGPEFLTYFQNEAQLEKSRLLSDRFSAERPKGSFSTLEIQRTEQGDSAMYLCASSSPAGGYEQYFGPGTRLTVT.

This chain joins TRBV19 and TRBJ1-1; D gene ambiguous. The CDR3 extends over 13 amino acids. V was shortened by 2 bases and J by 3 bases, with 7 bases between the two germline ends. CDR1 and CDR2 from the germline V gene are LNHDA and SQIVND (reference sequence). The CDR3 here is CASSIFGYTEAFF. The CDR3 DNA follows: TGTGCCAGTAGTATATTTGGTTACACTGAAGCTTTCTTT.

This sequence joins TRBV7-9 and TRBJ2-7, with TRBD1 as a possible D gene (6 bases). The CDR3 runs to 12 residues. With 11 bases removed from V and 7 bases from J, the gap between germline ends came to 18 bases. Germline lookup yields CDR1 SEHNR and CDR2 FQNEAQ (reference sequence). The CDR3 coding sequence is TGTGCCCTTGAGGGGGAGCGCCTGGAGCAGTACTTC. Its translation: CALEGERLEQYF.

DNA of the CDR3: TGTGCCAGCAGCCAAGAACGAGAGAGGAACACTGAAGCTTTCTTT. Its translation is CASSQERERNTEAFF. The chain has TRBV14 and TRBJ1-1; no firm D call. The CDR3 contains 15 residues. Trimming shortened V by 0 bases and J by 1 base, and 9 bases separated the two germline ends. Germline V gives CDR1 SGHDN, CDR2 FVKESK.

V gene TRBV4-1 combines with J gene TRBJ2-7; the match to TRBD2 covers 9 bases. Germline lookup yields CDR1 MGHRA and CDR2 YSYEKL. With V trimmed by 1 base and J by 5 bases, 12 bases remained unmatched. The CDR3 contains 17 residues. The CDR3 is CASSQGPPGTSFNEQYF. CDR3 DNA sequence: TGCGCCAGCAGCCAAGGGCCACCCGGGACTAGCTTCAACGAGCAGTACTTC.

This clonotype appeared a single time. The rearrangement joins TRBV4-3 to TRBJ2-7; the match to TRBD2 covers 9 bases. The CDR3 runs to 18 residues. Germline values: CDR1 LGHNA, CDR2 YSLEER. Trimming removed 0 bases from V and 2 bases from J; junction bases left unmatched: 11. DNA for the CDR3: TGCGCCAGCAGCCAAGATCCCCCCGGGCTAGCGGGGACCTACGAGCAGTACTTC. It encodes CASSQDPPGLAGTYEQYF.

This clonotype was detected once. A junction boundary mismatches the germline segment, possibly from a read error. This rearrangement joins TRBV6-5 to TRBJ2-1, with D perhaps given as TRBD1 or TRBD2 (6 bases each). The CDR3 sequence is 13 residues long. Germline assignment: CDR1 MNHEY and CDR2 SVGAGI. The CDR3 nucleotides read TGTGTCAGCAGTTACCCGGTAGGGGGGAAGCAGTTCTTC. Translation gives CVSSYPVGGKQFF.

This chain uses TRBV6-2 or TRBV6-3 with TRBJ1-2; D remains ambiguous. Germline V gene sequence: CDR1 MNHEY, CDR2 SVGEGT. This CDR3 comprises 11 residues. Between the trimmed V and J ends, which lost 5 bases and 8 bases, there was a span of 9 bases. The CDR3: CASSPGGGYTF. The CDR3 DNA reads TGTGCCAGCAGTCCAGGCGGCGGCTACACCTTC.

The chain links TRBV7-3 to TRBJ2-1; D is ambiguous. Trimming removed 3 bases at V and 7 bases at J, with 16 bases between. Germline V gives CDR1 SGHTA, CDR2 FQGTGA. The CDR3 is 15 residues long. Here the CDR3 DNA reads TGTGCCAGCAGCTTTTCCGCCCCTGCCCGAAATGAGCAGTTCTTC. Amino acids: CASSFSAPARNEQFF.

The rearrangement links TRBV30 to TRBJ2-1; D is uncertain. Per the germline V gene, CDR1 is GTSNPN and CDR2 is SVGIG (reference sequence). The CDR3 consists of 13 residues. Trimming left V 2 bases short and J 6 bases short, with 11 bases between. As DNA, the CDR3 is TGTGCCTGGAGTACTGCAACCCCCAATGAGCAGTTCTTC. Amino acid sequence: CAWSTATPNEQFF.

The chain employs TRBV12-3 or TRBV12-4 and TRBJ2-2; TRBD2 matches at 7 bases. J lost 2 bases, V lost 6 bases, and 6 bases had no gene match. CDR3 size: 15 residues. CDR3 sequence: CASRSSGLNTGELFF. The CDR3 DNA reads TGTGCCAGCAGGAGTAGCGGGCTAAACACCGGGGAGCTGTTTTTT.

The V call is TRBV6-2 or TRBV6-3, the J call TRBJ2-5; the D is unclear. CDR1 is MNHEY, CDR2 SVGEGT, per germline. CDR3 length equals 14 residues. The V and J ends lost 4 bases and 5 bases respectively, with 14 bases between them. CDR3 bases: TGTGCCAGCAGTTCAGCTTGGTTACGGGAGACCCAGTACTTC. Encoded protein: CASSSAWLRETQYF.

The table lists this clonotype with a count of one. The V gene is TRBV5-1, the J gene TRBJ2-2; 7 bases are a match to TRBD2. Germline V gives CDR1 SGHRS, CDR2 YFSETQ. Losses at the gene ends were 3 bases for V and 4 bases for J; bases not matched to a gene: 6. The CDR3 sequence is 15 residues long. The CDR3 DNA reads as TGCGCCAGCAGCTCCCCCGAGCGGGGCACCGGGGAGCTGTTTTTT. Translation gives CASSSPERGTGELFF.

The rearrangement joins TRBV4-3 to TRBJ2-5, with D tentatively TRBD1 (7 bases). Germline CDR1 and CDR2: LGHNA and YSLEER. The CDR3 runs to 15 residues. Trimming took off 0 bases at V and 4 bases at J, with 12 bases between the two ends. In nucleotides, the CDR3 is TGCGCCAGCAGCCAAGAAGGGCAGGGGGGAGAGACCCAGTACTTC. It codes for CASSQEGQGGETQYF.

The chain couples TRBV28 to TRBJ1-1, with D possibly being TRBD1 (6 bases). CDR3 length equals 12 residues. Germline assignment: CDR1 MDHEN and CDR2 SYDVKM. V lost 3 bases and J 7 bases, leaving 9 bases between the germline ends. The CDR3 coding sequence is TGTGCCAGCAGTTTGGGGACACATGAAGCTTTCTTT. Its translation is CASSLGTHEAFF.